This T cell receptor beta chain emerged from a study of technical replicates of blood from a few donors. The data were produced by immunoSEQ multiplex PCR, yet TCRdb's version contains in-frame clones alone and is incomplete. The table has about 79,000 clones, more than 85% seen once. The sequence derives from a human donor in good health. Some clones in this sample may be carry-over from other donors' samples. The sample comprised T cells isolated from PBMCs.

The CDR3 region has the DNA TGCGCCAGCAGCTTGGTACCGGGAGGGGGAGAGCAGTTCTTC. Its translation is CASSLVPGGGEQFF. This chain connects TRBV5-1 to TRBJ2-1; 8 nucleotides agree with TRBD2. This CDR3 is 14 amino acids long. The ends lost 0 bases at V and 10 bases at J; junction bases unmatched: 6. CDR1 and CDR2 from the germline V gene are SGHRS and YFSETQ.